This entry lists 8 T cell receptor beta chains sequenced from one sample in a study of CD8+ T cells in alopecia areata. Sequencing used cDNA as its template, made by extracting RNA and reverse transcribing it. Libraries were prepared by immunoSEQ multiplex PCR; TCRdb keeps only in-frame clonotypes and omits some of them. The sample yields 150,000 or so clones, approximately 65% seen once. Documented treatment: oral pan-JAK inhibitor, 5-10 mg twice daily. The sequenced sample was CD4+ T cells sorted from blood, obtained at week 4, from a patient treated with tofacitinib. The receptors stem from a human donor with alopecia areata.

This sequence joins TRBV9 and TRBJ1-2; the D gene is possibly TRBD1 (6 bases). Germline V lookup: CDR1 SGDLS, CDR2 YYNGEE. The CDR3 loop spans 16 amino acids. V lost 4 bases, J lost 3 bases, and 19 bases lay in between. CDR3 nucleotide sequence: TGTGCCAGCAGCCCCCAGCCGGACAGCTTTCACTATGGCTACACCTTC. Its protein product is CASSPQPDSFHYGYTF.

The V gene is TRBV30, the J gene TRBJ1-2, with D unresolved. Between the trimmed V and J ends, which lost 4 bases and 2 bases, there was a span of 2 bases. Germline-derived CDR1 and CDR2 are GTSNPN and SVGIG (reference sequence). This CDR3 is 10 amino acids long. As DNA, the CDR3 is TGTGCCTGGATGAACTATGGCTACACCTTC. It yields the protein CAWMNYGYTF.

This clone was seen more than once but under ten times. The chain couples TRBV7-2 to TRBJ2-3, with a possible D match to TRBD2 (6 bases). The CDR3 has 13 amino acids. In germline, CDR1 is SGHTA, CDR2 FQGNSA. Trimming shortened V by 5 bases and J by 0 bases, and 6 bases separated the two germline ends. For the CDR3, the DNA is TGTGCCAGCAGCGGGGGGAGCACAGATACGCAGTATTTT. It encodes CASSGGSTDTQYF.

The V call is TRBV27, the J call TRBJ1-6; 7 bases fit TRBD1. Germline V gene data show CDR1 as MNHEY and CDR2 as SMNVEV (reference sequence). The CDR3 sequence is 15 residues long. V lost 6 bases to trimming and J lost 3 bases; unmatched junction nucleotides: 5. CDR3 bases: TGTGCCAGCAGCCCGGACAGGCTCTATAATTCACCCCTCCACTTT. Its translation: CASSPDRLYNSPLHF.

The rearrangement links TRBV19 to TRBJ2-7; D remains ambiguous. V was trimmed by 10 bases and J by 0 bases, leaving 13 bases between them. This CDR3 is built from 13 residues. The germline V gene has CDR1 LNHDA and CDR2 SQIVND (reference sequence). The CDR3 nucleotides read TGTGCCACCTCACCGGCCGGCTCCTACGAGCAGTACTTC. Protein: CATSPAGSYEQYF.

The chain links TRBV27 to TRBJ2-5; D ambiguous. Germline assignment: CDR1 MNHEY and CDR2 SMNVEV (reference sequence). Trimming cost V 0 bases and J 2 bases, with 7 bases left between them. This CDR3 spans 14 amino acids. CDR3 coding DNA: TGTGCCAGCAGTTTATCGGCAGTACAAGAGACCCAGTACTTC. Amino acid sequence: CASSLSAVQETQYF.

The rearrangement joins TRBV5-1 to TRBJ1-4; D remains ambiguous. Germline CDR1 and CDR2: SGHRS and YFSETQ. The CDR3 runs to 16 residues. V lost 0 bases to trimming and J lost 3 bases, with 12 bases between them. CDR3 DNA: TGCGCCAGCAGCTTGGGGGTATCGACGCCTAATGAAAAACTGTTTTTT. This codes for CASSLGVSTPNEKLFF.

This chain uses TRBV2 with TRBJ2-7; D is unclear. Germline CDR1 SNHLY, CDR2 FYNNEI. The CDR3 length is 13 residues. With 2 bases removed from V and 2 bases from J, the gap between germline ends came to 7 bases. CDR3 sequence: CASSERITYEQYF. The CDR3 nucleotides are TGTGCCAGCAGTGAAAGGATCACCTACGAGCAGTACTTC.